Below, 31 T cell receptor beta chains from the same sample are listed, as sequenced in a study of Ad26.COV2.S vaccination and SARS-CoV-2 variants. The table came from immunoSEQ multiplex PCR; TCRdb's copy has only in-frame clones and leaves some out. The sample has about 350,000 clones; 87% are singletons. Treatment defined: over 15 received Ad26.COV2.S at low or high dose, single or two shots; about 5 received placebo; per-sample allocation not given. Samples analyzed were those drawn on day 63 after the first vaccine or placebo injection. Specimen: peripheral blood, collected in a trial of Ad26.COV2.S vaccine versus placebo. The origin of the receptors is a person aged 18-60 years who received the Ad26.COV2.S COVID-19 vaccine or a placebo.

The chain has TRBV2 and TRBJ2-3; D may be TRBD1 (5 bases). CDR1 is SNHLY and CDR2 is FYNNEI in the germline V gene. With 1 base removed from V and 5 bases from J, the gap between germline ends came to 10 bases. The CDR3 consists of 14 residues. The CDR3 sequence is CASSEGGRIDTQYF. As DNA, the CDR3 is TGTGCCAGCAGTGAAGGGGGCAGGATAGATACGCAGTATTTT. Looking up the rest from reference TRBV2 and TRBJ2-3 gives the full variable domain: EPEVTQTPSHQVTQMGQEVILRCVPISNHLYFYWYRQILGQKVEFLVSFYNNEISEKSEIFDDQFSVERPDGSNFTLKIRSTKLEDSAMYFCASSEGGRIDTQYFGPGTRLTVL.

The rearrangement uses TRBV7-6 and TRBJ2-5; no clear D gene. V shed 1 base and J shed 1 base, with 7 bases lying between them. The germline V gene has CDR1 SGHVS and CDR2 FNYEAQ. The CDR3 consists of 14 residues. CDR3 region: CASSLVGTQETQYF. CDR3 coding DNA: TGTGCCAGCAGCTTAGTCGGAACCCAAGAGACCCAGTACTTC.

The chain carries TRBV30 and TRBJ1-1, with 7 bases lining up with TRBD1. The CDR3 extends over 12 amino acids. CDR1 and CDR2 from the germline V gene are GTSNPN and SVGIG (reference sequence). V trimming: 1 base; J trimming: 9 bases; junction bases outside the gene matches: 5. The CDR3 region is CAWSGGGQQAFF. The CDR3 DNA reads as TGTGCCTGGAGTGGAGGGGGACAGCAAGCTTTCTTT. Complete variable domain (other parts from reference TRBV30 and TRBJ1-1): SQTIHQWPATLVQPVGSPLSLECTVEGTSNPNLYWYRQAAGRGLQLLFYSVGIGQISSEVPQNLSASRPQDRQFILSSKKLLLSDSGFYLCAWSGGGQQAFFGQGTRLTVV.

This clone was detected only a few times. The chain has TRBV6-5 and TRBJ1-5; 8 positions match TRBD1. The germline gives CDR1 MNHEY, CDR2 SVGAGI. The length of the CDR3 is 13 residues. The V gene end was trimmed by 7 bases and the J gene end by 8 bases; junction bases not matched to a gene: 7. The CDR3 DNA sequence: TGTGCCAGCAACCAGGGGGCCTGGGAGCCCCAGCATTTT. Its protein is CASNQGAWEPQHF.

In nucleotides, the CDR3 is TGTGCCAGCAGCTTCTTACCGGGGCCAGATACGCAGTATTTT. Encoded protein: CASSFLPGPDTQYF. The chain combines TRBV5-4 with TRBJ2-3, with D perhaps matching TRBD1 or TRBD2 (5 bases each). The CDR3 is 14 residues long. Trimming pared 2 bases from V and 4 bases from J, leaving 11 bases between. Germline CDR1 SGHNT, CDR2 YYREEE (reference sequence).

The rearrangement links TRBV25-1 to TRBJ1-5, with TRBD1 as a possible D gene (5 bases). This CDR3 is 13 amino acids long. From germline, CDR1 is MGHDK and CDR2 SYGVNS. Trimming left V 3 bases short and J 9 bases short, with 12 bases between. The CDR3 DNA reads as TGTGCCAGCAGTGACACGGGCCAGGGGCCCCAGCATTTT. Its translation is CASSDTGQGPQHF.

CDR3 loop: CASSLTDNYGYTF. CDR3 sequence (DNA): TGCGCCAGCAGTCTGACAGATAACTATGGCTACACCTTC. This chain joins TRBV23-1 and TRBJ1-2; possibly TRBD1 for D (5 bases). TRBV23-1 is filed as an ORF, its function uncertain. The CDR3 sequence is 13 residues long. Trimming took off 4 bases at V and 1 base at J, with 7 bases between the two ends.

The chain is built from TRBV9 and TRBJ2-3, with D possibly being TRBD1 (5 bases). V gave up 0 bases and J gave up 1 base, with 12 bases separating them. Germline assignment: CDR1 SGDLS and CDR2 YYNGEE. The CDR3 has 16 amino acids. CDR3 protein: CASSVVMGLGTDTQYF. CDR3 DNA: TGTGCCAGCAGCGTAGTGATGGGGCTTGGCACAGATACGCAGTATTTT.

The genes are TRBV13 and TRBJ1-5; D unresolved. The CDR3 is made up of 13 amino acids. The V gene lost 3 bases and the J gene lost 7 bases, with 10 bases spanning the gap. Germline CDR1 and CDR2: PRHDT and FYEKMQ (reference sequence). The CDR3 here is CASSFRVGQPQHF. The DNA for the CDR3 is TGTGCCAGCAGCTTTAGGGTTGGACAGCCCCAGCATTTT.

CDR3 in DNA: TGTGCCAGCAGCTTAGACGGGATCAAGAATTCACCCCTCCACTTT. Residues: CASSLDGIKNSPLHF. The chain employs TRBV7-9 and TRBJ1-6; D unresolved. The germline V and J ends were trimmed by 1 base and 7 bases, with 11 bases remaining between them. Germline CDR1 and CDR2: SEHNR and FQNEAQ (reference sequence). CDR3 length: 15 residues.

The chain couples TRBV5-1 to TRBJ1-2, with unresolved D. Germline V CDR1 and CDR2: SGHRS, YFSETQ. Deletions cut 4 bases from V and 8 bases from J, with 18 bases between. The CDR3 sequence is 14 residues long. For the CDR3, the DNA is TGCGCCAGCAGCCCTGTCTCCGGGCGCTCGGGCTACACCTTC. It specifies CASSPVSGRSGYTF.

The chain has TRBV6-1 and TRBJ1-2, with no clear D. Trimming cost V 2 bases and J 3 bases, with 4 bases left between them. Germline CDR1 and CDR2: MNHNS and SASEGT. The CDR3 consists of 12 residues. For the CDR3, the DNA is TGTGCCAGCAGTGAAATCGACTATGGCTACACCTTC. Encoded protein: CASSEIDYGYTF.

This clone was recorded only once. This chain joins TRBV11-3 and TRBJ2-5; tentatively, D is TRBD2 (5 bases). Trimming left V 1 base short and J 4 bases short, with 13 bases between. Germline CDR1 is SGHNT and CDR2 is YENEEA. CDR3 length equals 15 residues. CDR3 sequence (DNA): TGTGCCAGCAGCTTAGGCGGGCATGAAGGAGAGACCCAGTACTTC. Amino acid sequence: CASSLGGHEGETQYF. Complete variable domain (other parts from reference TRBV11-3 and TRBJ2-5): EAGVVQSPRYKIIEKKQPVAFWCNPISGHNTLYWYLQNLGQGPELLIRYENEEAVDDSQLPKDRFSAERLKGVDSTLKIQPAELGDSAVYLCASSLGGHEGETQYFGPGTRLLVL.

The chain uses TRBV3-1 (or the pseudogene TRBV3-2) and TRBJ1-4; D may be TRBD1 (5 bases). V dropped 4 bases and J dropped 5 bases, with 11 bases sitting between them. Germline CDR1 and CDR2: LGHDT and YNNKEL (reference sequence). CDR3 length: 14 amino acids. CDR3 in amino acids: CASSLRTPNEKLFF. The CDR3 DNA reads TGTGCCAGCAGCCTTCGGACACCCAATGAAAAACTGTTTTTT.

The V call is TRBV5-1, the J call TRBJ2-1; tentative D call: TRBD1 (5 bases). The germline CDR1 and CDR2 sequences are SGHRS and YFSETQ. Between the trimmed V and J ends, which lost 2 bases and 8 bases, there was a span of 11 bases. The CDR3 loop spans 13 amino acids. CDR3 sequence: CASSFGAADEQFF. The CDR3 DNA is TGCGCCAGCAGCTTTGGGGCCGCTGATGAGCAGTTCTTC.

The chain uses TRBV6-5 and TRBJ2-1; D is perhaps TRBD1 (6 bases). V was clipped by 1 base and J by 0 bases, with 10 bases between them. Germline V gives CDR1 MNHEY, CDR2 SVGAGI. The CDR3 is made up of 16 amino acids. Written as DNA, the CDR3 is TGTGCCAGCAGTTACTTACAGGGAAGCTCCTACAATGAGCAGTTCTTC. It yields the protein CASSYLQGSSYNEQFF.

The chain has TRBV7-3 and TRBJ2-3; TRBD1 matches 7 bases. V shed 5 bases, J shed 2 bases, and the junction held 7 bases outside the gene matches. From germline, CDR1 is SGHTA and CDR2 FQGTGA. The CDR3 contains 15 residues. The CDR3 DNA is TGTGCCAGCAGCCCGGCAGGGGGAATCACAGATACGCAGTATTTT. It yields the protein CASSPAGGITDTQYF. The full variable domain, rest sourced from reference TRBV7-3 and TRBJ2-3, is GAGVSQTPSNKVTEKGKYVELRCDPISGHTALYWYRQSLGQGPEFLIYFQGTGAADDSGLPNDRFFAVRPEGSVSTLKIQRTERGDSAVYLCASSPAGGITDTQYFGPGTRLTVL.

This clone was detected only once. The DNA for the CDR3 is TGTGCCAGCAGTTTGGCTACCGGGGAGCTGTTTTTT. This codes for CASSLATGELFF. This chain joins TRBV12-3 or TRBV12-4 and TRBJ2-2, with D uncertain. The CDR3 length is 12 residues. V was cut by 3 bases and J by 5 bases, with 4 bases left in between.

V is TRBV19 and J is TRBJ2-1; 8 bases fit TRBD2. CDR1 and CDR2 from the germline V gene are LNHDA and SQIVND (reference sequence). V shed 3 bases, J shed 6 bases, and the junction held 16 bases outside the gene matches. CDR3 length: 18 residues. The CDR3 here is CASSIEPSGTRGRNEQFF. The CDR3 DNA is TGTGCCAGTAGTATTGAGCCCTCCGGGACTAGGGGCCGCAATGAGCAGTTCTTC.

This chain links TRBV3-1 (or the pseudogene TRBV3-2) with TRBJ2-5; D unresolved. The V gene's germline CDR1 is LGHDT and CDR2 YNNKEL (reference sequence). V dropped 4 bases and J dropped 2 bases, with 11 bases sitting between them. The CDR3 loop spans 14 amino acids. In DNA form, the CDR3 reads TGTGCCAGCAGCCTTGTAGTTGCACAAGAGACCCAGTACTTC. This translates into CASSLVVAQETQYF.

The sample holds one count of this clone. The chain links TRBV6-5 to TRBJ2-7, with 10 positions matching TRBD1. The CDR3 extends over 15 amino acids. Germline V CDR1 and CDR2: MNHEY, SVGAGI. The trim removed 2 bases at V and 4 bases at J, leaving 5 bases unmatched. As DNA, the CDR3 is TGTGCCAGCAGTTACCACACGGGACAGGGGTACGAGCAGTACTTC. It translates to CASSYHTGQGYEQYF.

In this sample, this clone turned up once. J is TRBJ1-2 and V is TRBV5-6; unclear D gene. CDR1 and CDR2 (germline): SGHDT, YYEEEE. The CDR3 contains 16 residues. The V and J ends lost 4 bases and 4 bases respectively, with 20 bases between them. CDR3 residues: CASSHTPEQFFYGYTF. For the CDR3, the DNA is TGTGCCAGCAGCCATACCCCGGAACAGTTCTTCTATGGCTACACCTTC.

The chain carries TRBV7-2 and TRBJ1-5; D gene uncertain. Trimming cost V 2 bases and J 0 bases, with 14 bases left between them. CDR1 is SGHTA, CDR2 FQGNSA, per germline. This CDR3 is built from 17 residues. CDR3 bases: TGTGCCAGCAGCTTAACCCACGGCCAGATTAGCAATCAGCCCCAGCATTTT. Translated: CASSLTHGQISNQPQHF.

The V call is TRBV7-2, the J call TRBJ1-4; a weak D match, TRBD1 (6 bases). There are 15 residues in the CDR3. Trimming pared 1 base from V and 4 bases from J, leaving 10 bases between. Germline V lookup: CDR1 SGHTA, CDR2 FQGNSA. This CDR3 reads CASSLEGVVNEKLFF. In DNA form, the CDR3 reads TGTGCCAGCAGCTTAGAGGGGGTAGTTAATGAAAAACTGTTTTTT.

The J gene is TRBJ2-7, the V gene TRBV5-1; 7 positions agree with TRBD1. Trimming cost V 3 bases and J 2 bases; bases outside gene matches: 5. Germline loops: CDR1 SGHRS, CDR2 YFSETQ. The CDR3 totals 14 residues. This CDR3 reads CASSSGTAPYEQYF. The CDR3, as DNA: TGCGCCAGCAGCTCGGGGACAGCGCCCTACGAGCAGTACTTC.

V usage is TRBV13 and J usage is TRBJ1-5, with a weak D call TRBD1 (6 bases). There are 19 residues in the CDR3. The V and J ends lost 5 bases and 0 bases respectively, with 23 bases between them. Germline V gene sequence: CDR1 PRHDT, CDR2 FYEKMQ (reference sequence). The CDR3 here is CASSKRGDINPYSNQPQHF. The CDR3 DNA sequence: TGTGCCAGCAGCAAAAGAGGGGACATTAACCCTTATAGCAATCAGCCCCAGCATTTT.

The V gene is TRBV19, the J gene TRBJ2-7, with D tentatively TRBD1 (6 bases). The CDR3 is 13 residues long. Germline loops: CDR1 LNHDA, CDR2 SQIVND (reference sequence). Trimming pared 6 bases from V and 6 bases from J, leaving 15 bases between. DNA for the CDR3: TGTGCCAGTAGGAGACAGGATCTGGGCGAGCAGTACTTC. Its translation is CASRRQDLGEQYF.

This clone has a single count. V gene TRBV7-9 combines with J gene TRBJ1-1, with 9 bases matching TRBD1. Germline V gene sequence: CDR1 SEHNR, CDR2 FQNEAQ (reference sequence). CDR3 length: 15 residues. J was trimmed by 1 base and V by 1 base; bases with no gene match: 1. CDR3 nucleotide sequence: TGTGCCAGCAGCTTAGAGACAGGGGGGAACACTGAAGCTTTCTTT. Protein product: CASSLETGGNTEAFF.

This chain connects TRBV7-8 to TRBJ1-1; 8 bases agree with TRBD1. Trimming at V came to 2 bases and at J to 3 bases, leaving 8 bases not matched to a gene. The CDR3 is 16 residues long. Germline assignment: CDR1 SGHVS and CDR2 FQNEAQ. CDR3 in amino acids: CASSLSRGRLDTEAFF. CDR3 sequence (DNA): TGTGCCAGCAGCTTATCCAGGGGGCGGTTGGACACTGAAGCTTTCTTT.

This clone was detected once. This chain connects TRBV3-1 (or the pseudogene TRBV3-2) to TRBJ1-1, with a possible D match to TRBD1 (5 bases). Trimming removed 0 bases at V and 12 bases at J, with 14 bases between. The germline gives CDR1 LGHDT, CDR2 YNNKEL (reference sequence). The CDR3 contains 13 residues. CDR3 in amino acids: CASSQEASGHSFF. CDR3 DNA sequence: TGTGCCAGCAGCCAAGAAGCGAGCGGACACTCTTTCTTT.

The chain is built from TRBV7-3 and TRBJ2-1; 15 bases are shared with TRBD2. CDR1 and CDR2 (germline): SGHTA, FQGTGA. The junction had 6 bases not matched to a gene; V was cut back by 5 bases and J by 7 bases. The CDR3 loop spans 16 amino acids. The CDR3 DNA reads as TGTGCCAGCAGCCCGGCCGGGACTAGCGGGGGGAATGAGCAGTTCTTC. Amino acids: CASSPAGTSGGNEQFF. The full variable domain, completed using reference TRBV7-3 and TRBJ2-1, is GAGVSQTPSNKVTEKGKYVELRCDPISGHTALYWYRQSLGQGPEFLIYFQGTGAADDSGLPNDRFFAVRPEGSVSTLKIQRTERGDSAVYLCASSPAGTSGGNEQFFGPGTRLTVL.